This TCR beta chain derives from a study of blood T cell repertoires in COVID-19. Study-wide background: Samples came from the United States, Italy and Spain, spanning acute and convalescent COVID-19.

This table comes from immunoSEQ multiplex PCR, and its TCRdb copy is limited to in-frame clones, with some not included. The sample has some 190,000 clones; over 70% are singletons. The CDR3 is 16 residues long. In germline, CDR1 is SGHVS, CDR2 FQNEAQ. Trimming removed 2 bases from V and 10 bases from J; junction bases left unmatched: 6. The chain couples TRBV7-8 to TRBJ2-1; 15 positions match TRBD2. This sequence was found in a man aged 55 to 70 who had been exposed to COVID-19. Sequencing was performed on PBMCs or T cells enriched from blood (not recorded which). CDR3 region: CASSLRTSGRVREQFF. CDR3 coding DNA: TGTGCCAGCAGCTTACGGACTAGCGGGAGGGTAAGGGAGCAGTTCTTC.